This entry describes one T cell receptor (beta chain). Its specificity is unknown. This CDR3 comprises 15 residues. Germline-derived CDR1 and CDR2 are SGHRS and YFSETQ. Deletions cut 2 bases from V and 2 bases from J, with 13 bases between. This entry belongs to a study of cytomegalovirus exposure and HLA in healthy donors. Study outcomes and limitations: Most TCR sequences were uncommon, yet certain public TCRs appeared in many donors. Cytomegalovirus association was listed for 170 or so TCR beta chains. The classifier, whose performance was assessed in both the original and validation cohorts, reportedly diagnosed cytomegalovirus status with high specificity and sensitivity. TCR clusters originating in the first cohort tended to co-occur in the approximately 130 validation repertoires, according to a later analysis.

TCRdb keeps only in-frame clones here, not all; method: immunoSEQ multiplex PCR. The sample has some 86,000 clones, 93% seen once. The chain has TRBV5-1 and TRBJ2-5; D is perhaps TRBD1 (5 bases). Sample: PBMCs. The origin of this receptor is a woman in her 30s in good health and CMV-seronegative. Here the CDR3 DNA reads TGCGCCAGCAGCTTTCCGGTTCAGGGACAAGAGACCCAGTACTTC. Its translation: CASSFPVQGQETQYF.